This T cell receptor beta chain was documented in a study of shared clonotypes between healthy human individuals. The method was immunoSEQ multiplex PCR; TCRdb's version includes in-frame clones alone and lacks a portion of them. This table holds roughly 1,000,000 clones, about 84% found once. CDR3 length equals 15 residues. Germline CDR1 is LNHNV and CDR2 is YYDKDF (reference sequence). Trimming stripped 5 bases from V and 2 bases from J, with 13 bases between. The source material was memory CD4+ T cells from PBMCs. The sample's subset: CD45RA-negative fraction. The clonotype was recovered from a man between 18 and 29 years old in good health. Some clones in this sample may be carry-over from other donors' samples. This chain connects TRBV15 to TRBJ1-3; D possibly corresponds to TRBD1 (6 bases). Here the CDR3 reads CATSGRRGAGNTIYF. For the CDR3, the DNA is TGTGCCACCAGCGGTAGAAGGGGGGCTGGAAACACCATATATTTT.